The 13 T cell receptor beta chains listed next were all sequenced from one sample in a study of cytomegalovirus exposure and HLA in healthy donors. Profiling relied on immunoSEQ multiplex PCR, and the TCRdb table lists in-frame clones only, not all of them. The sample carries tens of thousands of clones, roughly 95% recorded once. The material sequenced was PBMCs. The receptors here all came from a woman between 18 and 29 years old in good health and CMV-seronegative.

The rearrangement uses TRBV5-5 and TRBJ2-7, with 9 bases identical to TRBD2. Trimming cost V 1 base and J 2 bases; bases outside gene matches: 4. Germline CDR1 is SGHKS and CDR2 is YYEKEE (reference sequence). There are 15 residues in the CDR3. The CDR3 DNA reads as TGTGCCAGCAGCTTGTCGGGACTAGCAACCTACGAGCAGTACTTC. Its translation: CASSLSGLATYEQYF.

The sample holds one count of this clone. The chain is built from TRBV6-6 and TRBJ1-5; TRBD1 matches 7 bases. The CDR3 sequence is 13 residues long. V shed 8 bases and J 9 bases; nucleotides not matched to a gene: 10. Germline values: CDR1 MNHNY, CDR2 SVGAGI (reference sequence). The DNA of the CDR3 is TGTGCCAGCGTTAGACAGGGCCCTGGGCCCCAGCATTTT. It translates to CASVRQGPGPQHF.

The CDR3 bases are TGTGCCTGGAGCGGGGGGGCAGATACGCAGTATTTT. It translates to CAWSGGADTQYF. V usage is TRBV30 and J usage is TRBJ2-3; 8 bases are a match to TRBD2. The germline V gene has CDR1 GTSNPN and CDR2 SVGIG (reference sequence). The CDR3 consists of 12 residues. V was pared by 3 bases and J by 4 bases, with 0 bases of the junction left unmatched. Full variable domain (missing parts from reference TRBV30 and TRBJ2-3): SQTIHQWPATLVQPVGSPLSLECTVEGTSNPNLYWYRQAAGRGLQLLFYSVGIGQISSEVPQNLSASRPQDRQFILSSKKLLLSDSGFYLCAWSGGADTQYFGPGTRLTVL.

The chain carries TRBV9 and TRBJ2-1, with 9 bases that match TRBD2. CDR3 length equals 17 residues. V lost 0 bases to trimming and J lost 3 bases; unmatched junction nucleotides: 7. CDR1 and CDR2 from the germline V gene are SGDLS and YYNGEE. CDR3 loop: CASSVEASGIFYNEQFF. The CDR3 DNA follows: TGTGCCAGCAGCGTAGAGGCTAGCGGGATATTCTACAATGAGCAGTTCTTC.

This chain joins TRBV10-3 and TRBJ1-1; D perhaps matches TRBD1 (5 bases). V was cut by 3 bases and J by 3 bases, with 8 bases left in between. This CDR3 is 13 amino acids long. In germline, CDR1 is ENHRY, CDR2 SYGVKD. The CDR3, as DNA: TGTGCCATCAGTGAAGGGGCGTACACTGAAGCTTTCTTT. It yields the protein CAISEGAYTEAFF.

This sequence joins TRBV30 and TRBJ1-2; tentative D call: TRBD1 (5 bases). The germline V gene encodes CDR1 GTSNPN and CDR2 SVGIG (reference sequence). The CDR3 runs 9 residues. The V end was cut by 8 bases, the J end by 10 bases, with 11 bases between. The CDR3 sequence is CAMKGFYTF. The CDR3 DNA reads TGTGCCATGAAGGGGTTCTACACCTTC. Full variable domain (missing parts from reference TRBV30 and TRBJ1-2): SQTIHQWPATLVQPVGSPLSLECTVEGTSNPNLYWYRQAAGRGLQLLFYSVGIGQISSEVPQNLSASRPQDRQFILSSKKLLLSDSGFYLCAMKGFYTFGSGTRLTVV.

The sample holds a few counts of this clone. The V gene is TRBV4-1, the J gene TRBJ2-7; 8 nucleotides agree with TRBD2. Germline V gene sequence: CDR1 MGHRA, CDR2 YSYEKL. This CDR3 is built from 16 residues. Trimming took 3 bases from V and 3 from J; bases not matched to a gene: 10. The CDR3 loop reads CASSQEGLAFNYEQYF. CDR3 nucleotide sequence: TGCGCCAGCAGCCAGGAAGGACTAGCTTTTAACTACGAGCAGTACTTC.

The V gene is TRBV6-5, the J gene TRBJ1-5, with D maybe TRBD1 (6 bases). The CDR3 spans 16 residues. Germline CDR1 reads MNHEY; CDR2 reads SVGAGI. Trimming took off 1 base at V and 2 bases at J, with 12 bases between the two ends. Here the CDR3 reads CASSYYRVDGNQPQHF. In DNA form, the CDR3 reads TGTGCCAGCAGTTACTACAGGGTTGACGGCAATCAGCCCCAGCATTTT.

The chain links TRBV11-3 to TRBJ2-2, with D perhaps matching TRBD1 (6 bases). In germline, CDR1 is SGHNT, CDR2 YENEEA. The CDR3 is 14 amino acids. With 5 bases removed from V and 2 bases from J, the gap between germline ends came to 9 bases. The CDR3 region is CASSQDRNTGELFF. In nucleotides, the CDR3 is TGTGCCAGCAGCCAGGACAGAAACACCGGGGAGCTGTTTTTT.

Here the CDR3 reads CSGERGGTDTQYF. For the CDR3, the DNA is TGCAGCGGGGAGCGAGGGGGAACAGATACGCAGTATTTT. This chain joins TRBV29-1 and TRBJ2-3, with a weak D call TRBD1 (6 bases). Germline-derived CDR1 and CDR2 are SQVTM and ANQGSEA. V was trimmed by 7 bases and J by 3 bases, leaving 14 bases between them. CDR3 size: 13 residues.

The chain joins TRBV25-1 to TRBJ1-1; D not certain. Trimming left V 6 bases short and J 3 bases short, with 8 bases between. The germline V gene encodes CDR1 MGHDK and CDR2 SYGVNS. This CDR3 is built from 12 residues. The CDR3 DNA is TGTGCCAGCAGCGGGTGGGACACTGAAGCTTTCTTT. It is translated as CASSGWDTEAFF.

Only one count was recorded for this clone. The CDR3 DNA reads TGTGCCAGCAGCTTACTGGACAGTGCAACTAATGAAAAACTGTTTTTT. It translates to CASSLLDSATNEKLFF. V is TRBV7-9 and J is TRBJ1-4; tentatively, D is TRBD1 (6 bases). CDR1 SEHNR and CDR2 FQNEAQ come from the germline V gene (reference sequence). CDR3 size: 16 residues. V lost 2 bases to trimming and J lost 0 bases, with 10 bases between them.

CDR3 DNA: TGTGCCAGCAGTAGAGGAGGACAGGGGAATGGCTACACCTTC. This gives the protein CASSRGGQGNGYTF. The chain combines TRBV27 with TRBJ1-2; 9 bases are a match to TRBD1. Trimming at V came to 5 bases and at J to 6 bases, leaving 7 bases not matched to a gene. The CDR3 covers 14 residues. CDR1 is MNHEY, CDR2 SMNVEV, per germline (reference sequence).